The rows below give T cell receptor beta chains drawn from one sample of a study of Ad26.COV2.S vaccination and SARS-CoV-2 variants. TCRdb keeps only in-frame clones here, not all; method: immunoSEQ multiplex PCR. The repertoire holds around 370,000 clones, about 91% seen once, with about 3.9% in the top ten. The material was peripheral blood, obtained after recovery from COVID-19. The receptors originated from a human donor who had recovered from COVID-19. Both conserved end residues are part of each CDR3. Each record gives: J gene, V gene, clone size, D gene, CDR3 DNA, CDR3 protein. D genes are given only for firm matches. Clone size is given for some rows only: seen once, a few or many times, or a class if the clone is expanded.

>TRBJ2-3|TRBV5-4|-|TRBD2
TGTGCCAGCAGGACTCCCGGGGGGGGCAGCACAGATACGCAGTATTTT
CASRTPGGGSTDTQYF
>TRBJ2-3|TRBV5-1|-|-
TGCGCCAGCAGCTTGGCAGGCGGGGGCCTCACAGATACGCAGTATTTT
CASSLAGGGLTDTQYF
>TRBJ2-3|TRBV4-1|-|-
TGCGCCAGCAGCCATGCCAGGGTCGGGGGCACAGATACGCAGTATTTT
CASSHARVGGTDTQYF
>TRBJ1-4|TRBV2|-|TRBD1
TGTGCCAGCAGAACAGGGGGCGCAAATAGGGTTTATGAAAAACTGTTTTTT
CASRTGGANRVYEKLFF
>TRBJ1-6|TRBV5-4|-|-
TGTGCCAGCAGCTCTGCCCCAGGGGATTCACCCCTCCACTTT
CASSSAPGDSPLHF
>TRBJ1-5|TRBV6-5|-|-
TGTGCCAGCAGTCAGAACGACCGTCTCAATCAGCCCCAGCATTTT
CASSQNDRLNQPQHF
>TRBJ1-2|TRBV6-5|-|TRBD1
TGTGCCAGCAGTCGAGACAGGGGTAACTATGGCTACACCTTC
CASSRDRGNYGYTF
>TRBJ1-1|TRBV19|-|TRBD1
TGTGCCAGTAGTATAAACAGGGGAAACACTGAAGCTTTCTTT
CASSINRGNTEAFF
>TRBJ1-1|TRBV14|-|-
TGTGCCAGCAGCCAAGATGGGATTTCTGAAGCTTTCTTT
CASSQDGISEAFF
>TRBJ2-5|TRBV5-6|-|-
TGTGCCAGCAGACGACTGAAGCCAGAGACCCAGTACTTC
CASRRLKPETQYF
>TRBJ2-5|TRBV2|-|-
TGTGCCAGCAGTGAAGCATCAGCTCAAACCCAGTACTTC
CASSEASAQTQYF
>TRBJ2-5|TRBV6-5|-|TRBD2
TGTGCCAGCAGTTACCGGGGGGGGCCGGGGGAGACCCAGTACTTC
CASSYRGGPGETQYF
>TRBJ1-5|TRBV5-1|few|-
TGCGCCAGCATCTGGTGGCCCCAGCATTTT
CASIWWPQHF
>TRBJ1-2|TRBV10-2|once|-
TGCGCCAGCGGCGGGGAATCGTCCTATGGCTACACCTTC
CASGGESSYGYTF
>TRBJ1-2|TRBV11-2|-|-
TGTGCCAGCAGACGATACGGGGGTAACTATGGCTACACCTTC
CASRRYGGNYGYTF
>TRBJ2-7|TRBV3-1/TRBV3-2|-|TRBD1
TGTGCCAGCAGCCAAGATAGTTCAGGGGGCGTGGAGCAGTACTTC
CASSQDSSGGVEQYF
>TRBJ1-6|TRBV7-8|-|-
TGTGCCAGCAGCCTCGCAGGGAATAATTCACCCCTCCACTTT
CASSLAGNNSPLHF
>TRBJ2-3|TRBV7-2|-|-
TGTGCCAGCAGCTTAGTTACAGGGAGCACAGATACGCAGTATTTT
CASSLVTGSTDTQYF
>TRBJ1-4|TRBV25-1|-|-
TGTGCCAGCAGTCTCCTAAGGGGGGGAAGGGGTGAAAAACTGTTTTTT
CASSLLRGGRGEKLFF
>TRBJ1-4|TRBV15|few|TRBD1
TGTGCCACCAGGGGACAGCAGAATGAAAAACTGTTTTTT
CATRGQQNEKLFF
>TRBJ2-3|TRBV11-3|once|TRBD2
TGTGCCAGCAGCCCGCGTAGCGGGGGACCCACAGATACGCAGTATTTT
CASSPRSGGPTDTQYF
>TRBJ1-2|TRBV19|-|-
TGTGCCAGTAGTAACGGGGGTGGCTACACCTTC
CASSNGGGYTF
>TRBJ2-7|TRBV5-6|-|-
TGTGCCAGCAGCTTGGGTTCACTCCAGTACTTC
CASSLGSLQYF
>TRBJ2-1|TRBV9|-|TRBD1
TGTGCCAGCAGCCCCGGGACAGGGATTTATGGTTACAATGAGCAGTTCTTC
CASSPGTGIYGYNEQFF
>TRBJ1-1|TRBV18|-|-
TGTGCCAGCTCGCCCAGGACAGTGTATGGAAACACTGAAGCTTTCTTT
CASSPRTVYGNTEAFF
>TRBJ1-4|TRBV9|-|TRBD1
TGTGCCAGCAGCGCGGGGACAGGATATGAAAAACTGTTTTTT
CASSAGTGYEKLFF
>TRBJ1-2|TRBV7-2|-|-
TGTGCCAGCAGCTTACGTAGGACATCAGGGTATGGCTACACCTTC
CASSLRRTSGYGYTF
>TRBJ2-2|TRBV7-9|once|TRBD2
TGTGCCAGCAGGGTAGCGGGTCTTAACACCGGGGAGCTGTTTTTT
CASRVAGLNTGELFF
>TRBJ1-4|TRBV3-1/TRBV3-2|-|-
TGTGCCAGCAGCCCCTCCCAAGCTAATGAAAAACTGTTTTTT
CASSPSQANEKLFF
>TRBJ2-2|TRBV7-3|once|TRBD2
TGTGCCAGCAGCTTAAAGGGCACTAGCGGGGGGCCGAACACCGGGGAGCTGTTTTTT
CASSLKGTSGGPNTGELFF
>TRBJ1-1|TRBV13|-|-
TGTGCCAGCAGCTTAGGGTGGCAAGGAAATTGGAACACTGAAGCTTTCTTT
CASSLGWQGNWNTEAFF
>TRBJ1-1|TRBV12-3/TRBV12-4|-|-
TGCGCCAGCAGTTTCGGGGAGAACACTGAAGCTTTCTTT
CASSFGENTEAFF
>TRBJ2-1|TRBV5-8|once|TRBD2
TGTGCCAGCAGTCACTTAGCGGGGACGTCTAATGAGCAGTTCTTC
CASSHLAGTSNEQFF
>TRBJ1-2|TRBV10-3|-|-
TGTGCCATCAGTGGGACGGGGTTCGGGAGATATGAGGGCTACACCTTC
CAISGTGFGRYEGYTF
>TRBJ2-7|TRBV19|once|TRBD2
TGTGCCAGTAGCAGCTCCCTAGCGGGCGAGGCGTACGAGCAGTACTTC
CASSSSLAGEAYEQYF
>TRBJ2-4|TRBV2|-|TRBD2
TGTGCCACGGCAAGGCTAGCGGGGGAAAACATTCAGTACTTC
CATARLAGENIQYF
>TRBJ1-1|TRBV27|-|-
TGTGCCAGCAGTTTACGTCCACTCCCTCCGAACACTGAAGCTTTCTTT
CASSLRPLPPNTEAFF
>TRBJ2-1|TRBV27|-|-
TGTGCCAGCAGTTTAGGACCAAATGGCGCCTACAATGAGCAGTTCTTC
CASSLGPNGAYNEQFF
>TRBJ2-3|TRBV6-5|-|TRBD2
TGTGCCAGCAGCCCGACCCTGCGGGGGAAGCAGTATTTT
CASSPTLRGKQYF
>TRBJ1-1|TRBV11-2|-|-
TGTGCCAGCAGCTCCCGGGGCGGCCACACTGAAGCTTTCTTT
CASSSRGGHTEAFF
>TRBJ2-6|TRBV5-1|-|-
TGCGCCAGCAGAGCAAACTCTGGGGCCAACGTCCTGACTTTC
CASRANSGANVLTF
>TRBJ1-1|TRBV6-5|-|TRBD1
TGTGCCAGCAGGAACAGGGGGAACACTGAAGCTTTCTTT
CASRNRGNTEAFF
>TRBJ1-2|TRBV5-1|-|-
TGCGCCAGCAGCACTTACGACAGACCCAACTATGGCTACACCTTC
CASSTYDRPNYGYTF
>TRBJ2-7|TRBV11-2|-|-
TGTGCCAGCAGCTTAGCCGACAACTACGAGCAGTACTTC
CASSLADNYEQYF
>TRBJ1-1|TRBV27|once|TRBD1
TGTGCCAGCAGTTTCGACAGGGTTGAAGCTTTCTTT
CASSFDRVEAFF
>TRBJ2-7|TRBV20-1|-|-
TGCAGTGCTAGGGACTCCTACGAGCAGTACTTC
CSARDSYEQYF
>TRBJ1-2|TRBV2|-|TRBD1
TGTGCCAGCAGTGGAGGGGACAGCCGGAACTATGGCTACACCTTC
CASSGGDSRNYGYTF